This is a list of T cell receptor beta chains from one sample in a study of cytomegalovirus exposure and HLA in healthy donors. Some clones are missing from TCRdb's copy, which holds only in-frame ones; the method was immunoSEQ multiplex PCR. The data show over 85,000 clones, about 83% seen once. Sequenced: PBMCs. These receptors were collected from a female donor in good health and CMV-seropositive. The CDR3 runs from the conserved cysteine through the conserved F or W. The order of the fields is CDR3 protein, CDR3 DNA, V gene, D gene, J gene, clone size. The D gene is left open where the match is weak. Size is stated for part of the rows, as once, few or many counts, or as a class when the clone is expanded.

CDR3: CASSTDRVAPQHF
DNA: TGTGCCAGCTCGACCGACAGGGTCGCGCCCCAGCATTTT
V: TRBV18
D: TRBD1
J: TRBJ1-5
size: few

CDR3: CASSLGGSGELFF
DNA: TGTGCCAGCAGCTTGGGAGGATCCGGGGAGCTGTTTTTT
V: TRBV5-6
D: NA
J: TRBJ2-2
size: few

CDR3: CASSPTSGGASSYNEQFF
DNA: TGTGCCAGCAGTCCAACTAGCGGGGGGGCCTCGTCCTACAATGAGCAGTTCTTC
V: TRBV9
D: TRBD2
J: TRBJ2-1
size: once

CDR3: CATSREGGVEQFF
DNA: TGTGCCACCAGCAGAGAGGGCGGGGTTGAGCAGTTCTTC
V: TRBV15
D: NA
J: TRBJ2-1
size: NA

CDR3: CASSWTGGVNQPQHF
DNA: TGCGCCAGCAGTTGGACAGGGGGGGTCAATCAGCCCCAGCATTTT
V: TRBV10-2
D: TRBD1
J: TRBJ1-5
size: NA

CDR3: CASSPSPGYEQYF
DNA: TGTGCCAGTAGTCCGAGCCCGGGGTACGAGCAGTACTTC
V: TRBV19
D: NA
J: TRBJ2-7
size: NA

CDR3: CASSFGQGAREQYF
DNA: TGTGCCAGCAGCTTTGGACAGGGGGCACGGGAGCAGTACTTC
V: TRBV7-2
D: TRBD1
J: TRBJ2-7
size: NA

CDR3: CASSLDAGGTKNIQYF
DNA: TGTGCCAGCAGCTTAGATGCAGGGGGAACCAAAAACATTCAGTACTTC
V: TRBV7-2
D: TRBD1
J: TRBJ2-4
size: NA

CDR3: CASSMQDSYEQYF
DNA: TGTGCCAGTAGTATGCAGGACTCCTACGAGCAGTACTTC
V: TRBV19
D: NA
J: TRBJ2-7
size: NA

CDR3: CASSQAGQGSTEAFF
DNA: TGTGCCAGCAGCCAAGCTGGACAGGGGTCAACTGAAGCTTTCTTT
V: TRBV4-2
D: TRBD1
J: TRBJ1-1
size: NA

CDR3: CASSLVAGRNEQFF
DNA: TGTGCCAGTAGTTTGGTAGCGGGCCGGAATGAGCAGTTCTTC
V: TRBV19
D: TRBD2
J: TRBJ2-1
size: NA

CDR3: CASSLRGSVGSNQPQHF
DNA: TGTGCCAGTAGTCTTCGAGGGAGTGTGGGAAGCAATCAGCCCCAGCATTTT
V: TRBV19
D: NA
J: TRBJ1-5
size: NA

CDR3: CAWSVSYRGPTPNPPETQYF
DNA: TGTGCCTGGAGTGTTAGTTACAGGGGGCCCACACCCAACCCTCCAGAGACCCAGTACTTC
V: TRBV30
D: TRBD1
J: TRBJ2-5
size: NA

CDR3: CSVGIRQGSADTQYF
DNA: TGCAGCGTTGGAATTAGGCAGGGATCCGCAGATACGCAGTATTTT
V: TRBV29-1
D: NA
J: TRBJ2-3
size: NA

CDR3: CASSPGGSLHF
DNA: TGTGCCAGCTCCCCTGGAGGGTCCCTCCACTTT
V: TRBV18
D: NA
J: TRBJ1-6
size: NA

CDR3: CASSATRTGELFF
DNA: TGTGCCAGCAGCGCTACTAGAACCGGGGAGCTGTTTTTT
V: TRBV28
D: NA
J: TRBJ2-2
size: NA

CDR3: CASSLGQEATEAFF
DNA: TGCGCCAGCAGCTTGGGACAGGAGGCCACTGAAGCTTTCTTT
V: TRBV5-1
D: NA
J: TRBJ1-1
size: NA

CDR3: CASRTCEQYF
DNA: TGCGCCAGCCGGACTTGCGAGCAGTACTTC
V: TRBV10-1
D: NA
J: TRBJ2-7
size: NA

CDR3: CASSLAGGPYNEQFF
DNA: TGTGCCAGCAGCTTAGCGGGGGGCCCTTACAATGAGCAGTTCTTC
V: TRBV11-3
D: NA
J: TRBJ2-1
size: NA

CDR3: CASSYLDRVDYGYTF
DNA: TGTGCCAGCAGCTACCTGGACAGGGTCGACTATGGCTACACCTTC
V: TRBV5-4
D: TRBD1
J: TRBJ1-2
size: NA

CDR3: CASSLDRGLRNTIYF
DNA: TGTGCCAGCAGTCTGGACAGGGGGCTCCGAAACACCATATATTTT
V: TRBV6-5
D: TRBD1
J: TRBJ1-3
size: NA

CDR3: CSVGKQGAGNTIYF
DNA: TGCAGCGTCGGGAAACAGGGAGCTGGAAACACCATATATTTT
V: TRBV29-1
D: NA
J: TRBJ1-3
size: NA

CDR3: CASSENSYRASPHEQYF
DNA: TGTGCCAGCAGTGAAAATTCGTACAGGGCCTCCCCCCACGAGCAGTACTTC
V: TRBV6-1
D: NA
J: TRBJ2-7
size: NA

CDR3: CASSEWGQYTGELFF
DNA: TGTGCCAGCAGTGAATGGGGACAGTACACCGGGGAGCTGTTTTTT
V: TRBV25-1
D: TRBD1
J: TRBJ2-2
size: NA

CDR3: CASSEQGNTGELFF
DNA: TGTGCCAGCAGCGAGCAGGGAAACACCGGGGAGCTGTTTTTT
V: TRBV9
D: NA
J: TRBJ2-2
size: once

CDR3: CASSERRGENQPQHF
DNA: TGTGCCAGCAGTGAACGCAGGGGGGAAAATCAGCCCCAGCATTTT
V: TRBV2
D: TRBD1
J: TRBJ1-5
size: NA

CDR3: CASSPGADYEQYF
DNA: TGTGCCAGCAGCCCTGGGGCAGACTACGAGCAGTACTTC
V: TRBV5-4
D: NA
J: TRBJ2-7
size: few

CDR3: CASSQRLAGSDTQYF
DNA: TGTGCCAGCAGCCAAAGACTAGCGGGGTCTGATACGCAGTATTTT
V: TRBV14
D: TRBD2
J: TRBJ2-3
size: NA

CDR3: CASSGGTGEKLFF
DNA: TGTGCCAGCAGTGGAGGGACAGGTGAAAAACTGTTTTTT
V: TRBV2
D: TRBD1
J: TRBJ1-4
size: NA